This is a list of T cell receptor beta chains from one sample in a study of blood T cell repertoires in COVID-19. This table comes from immunoSEQ multiplex PCR, and its TCRdb copy is limited to in-frame clones, with some not included. The repertoire includes 400,000 or so clones, around 90% of them detected once, and 0.7% to 1% sits in the top ten. The material sequenced was peripheral blood. The origin of the receptors is a man aged 18 to 30 with COVID-19, enrolled during active disease. CDR3s include the opening cysteine and the closing phenylalanine or tryptophan. The order of the fields is V gene, J gene, clone size, CDR3 length, D gene, CDR3 DNA, CDR3 protein. A D gene is named only where the DNA matches it firmly. The size field is filled for only some rows; it gives once, few, many or a size class.

V gene: TRBV2; J gene: TRBJ2-7; clone size: NA; CDR3 length: 17; D gene: NA; CDR3 DNA: TGTGCCAGCACCTCTGGACCACTGGACACAGGGCGTTACGAGCAGTACTTC; CDR3 protein: CASTSGPLDTGRYEQYF
V gene: TRBV2; J gene: TRBJ1-5; clone size: few; CDR3 length: 13; D gene: TRBD1; CDR3 DNA: TGTGCCAGCAGGCGGACAGGGTCGCAGCCCCAGCATTTT; CDR3 protein: CASRRTGSQPQHF
V gene: TRBV5-4; J gene: TRBJ2-5; clone size: NA; CDR3 length: 15; D gene: NA; CDR3 DNA: TGTGCCAGCAGCTTGGTCTCTAGGCTGCAAGAGACCCAGTACTTC; CDR3 protein: CASSLVSRLQETQYF
V gene: TRBV5-6; J gene: TRBJ2-5; clone size: NA; CDR3 length: 15; D gene: NA; CDR3 DNA: TGTGCCAGCAGCTTGGAGGGACACGCGAGGGAGACCCAGTACTTC; CDR3 protein: CASSLEGHARETQYF
V gene: TRBV24-1; J gene: TRBJ2-3; clone size: NA; CDR3 length: 15; D gene: TRBD2; CDR3 DNA: TGTGCCACCAGTGATGGGACTAGCGGGATGGCTACGCAGTATTTT; CDR3 protein: CATSDGTSGMATQYF
V gene: TRBV14; J gene: TRBJ2-1; clone size: NA; CDR3 length: 14; D gene: NA; CDR3 DNA: TGTGCCAGCAGCCAAGCCCTAGACTACAATGAGCAGTTCTTC; CDR3 protein: CASSQALDYNEQFF
V gene: TRBV24-1; J gene: TRBJ2-7; clone size: NA; CDR3 length: 12; D gene: NA; CDR3 DNA: TGTGCCACCAGTGAACAATCCGGACTCTTATACTTC; CDR3 protein: CATSEQSGLLYF
V gene: TRBV27; J gene: TRBJ1-5; clone size: NA; CDR3 length: 15; D gene: NA; CDR3 DNA: TGTGCCAGCAGTTTTTCACAGGGACCGTTTCAGCCCCAGCATTTT; CDR3 protein: CASSFSQGPFQPQHF
V gene: TRBV2; J gene: TRBJ2-7; clone size: NA; CDR3 length: 15; D gene: NA; CDR3 DNA: TGTGCCAGCAATGACTTTGGGGGGAGCTCCTACGAGCAGTACTTC; CDR3 protein: CASNDFGGSSYEQYF
V gene: TRBV7-9; J gene: TRBJ2-1; clone size: NA; CDR3 length: 14; D gene: TRBD2; CDR3 DNA: TGTGCCAGCAGCTTAGGACTAGCGGGGGGCGAGCAGTTCTTC; CDR3 protein: CASSLGLAGGEQFF